One and the same sample provided the 24 T cell receptor beta chains below, sequenced in a study of blood T cell repertoires in COVID-19. Sequenced by immunoSEQ multiplex PCR; TCRdb stores in-frame clones only, minus some. The profile shows more than 250,000 clones, about 87% of them singletons. The material sequenced was peripheral blood. These receptors all come from a human donor in a cohort sampled during active COVID-19.

The rearrangement uses TRBV27 and TRBJ2-3; 15 positions match TRBD2. Germline values: CDR1 MNHEY, CDR2 SMNVEV (reference sequence). Trimming at V came to 4 bases and at J to 9 bases, leaving 5 bases not matched to a gene. This CDR3 region has 15 residues. The CDR3 is CASSSRTSGGATQYF. Written as DNA, the CDR3 is TGTGCCAGCAGTTCCCGGACTAGCGGGGGGGCCACGCAGTATTTT.

This clone was seen a single time. The rearrangement uses TRBV19 and TRBJ2-1; the D gene is possibly TRBD2 (6 bases). Germline V gene data show CDR1 as LNHDA and CDR2 as SQIVND (reference sequence). Trimming took off 6 bases at V and 1 base at J, with 16 bases between the two ends. There are 16 residues in the CDR3. The CDR3 DNA sequence: TGTGCCAGTAGCGCTAAGGGGCTAGCGTCCTACAATGAGCAGTTCTTC. It yields the protein CASSAKGLASYNEQFF.

J is TRBJ1-5 and V is TRBV6-5, with 7 bases lining up with TRBD1. This CDR3 contains 15 residues. The V segment lost 0 bases and the J segment 4 bases; nucleotides outside the gene matches: 3. Germline V CDR1 and CDR2: MNHEY, SVGAGI. The DNA of the CDR3 is TGTGCCAGCAGTTACTCGGGGACAGTAAATCAGCCCCAGCATTTT. As protein: CASSYSGTVNQPQHF.

The chain carries TRBV21-1 and TRBJ1-5; the table names TRBD1, a call not compared with the DNA. TRBV21-1 is designated a pseudogene. The CDR3 contains 16 residues. The CDR3 is CASRPRTGGCNQPQHF. The CDR3 DNA follows: TGTGCCAGCAGACCCAGGACAGGGGGTTGCAATCAGCCCCAGCATTTT.

Note on this clone: The same CDR3 arises from other DNA sequences in this sample as well. CDR3 residues: CASSFTSNTEAFF. Here the CDR3 DNA reads TGTGCCAGCAGTTTCACGAGTAACACTGAAGCTTTCTTT. The rearrangement joins TRBV12-3 or TRBV12-4 to TRBJ1-1; D is unresolved. The CDR3 is 13 amino acids. The V and J ends lost 3 bases and 2 bases respectively, with 7 bases between them.

The CDR3 sequence is CSASLGSSGNQPQHF. The DNA of the CDR3 is TGCAGTGCTAGTTTGGGCAGTTCGGGCAATCAGCCCCAGCATTTT. The rearrangement joins TRBV20-1 to TRBJ1-5, with no clear D. Germline values: CDR1 DFQATT, CDR2 SNEGSKA (reference sequence). CDR3 size: 15 residues. The V end lost 3 bases, the J end lost 2 bases, and 14 bases lay between the germline ends.

V is TRBV28 and J is TRBJ1-3; 11 bases align to TRBD1. The CDR3 spans 14 residues. The germline CDR1 and CDR2 sequences are MDHEN and SYDVKM. V dropped 6 bases and J dropped 10; count of bases not matched to a gene: 8. This chain's CDR3 is CASRLRDRGDTIYF. Written as DNA, the CDR3 is TGTGCCAGCAGATTACGGGACAGGGGGGATACCATATATTTT.

The gene calls are TRBV11-3 and TRBJ2-3; D is ambiguous. CDR3 length: 12 amino acids. CDR1 is SGHNT and CDR2 is YENEEA in the germline V gene. V was pared by 1 base and J by 6 bases, with 5 bases between. The CDR3 region has the DNA TGTGCCAGCAGCTTAGGAGAGGATACGCAGTATTTT. Residues: CASSLGEDTQYF. Together with reference TRBV11-3 and TRBJ2-3, the CDR3 gives the full variable domain: EAGVVQSPRYKIIEKKQPVAFWCNPISGHNTLYWYLQNLGQGPELLIRYENEEAVDDSQLPKDRFSAERLKGVDSTLKIQPAELGDSAVYLCASSLGEDTQYFGPGTRLTVL.

This clone came up many times. The V gene is TRBV10-1, the J gene TRBJ2-2, with 8 bases lining up with TRBD1. Losses at the gene ends were 5 bases for V and 5 bases for J; bases not matched to a gene: 7. This CDR3 region has 15 residues. In germline, CDR1 is WNHNN, CDR2 SYGVQD (reference sequence). CDR3 nucleotide sequence: TGCGCCAGCAGTCTCGGACAGGGATTGACCGGGGAGCTGTTTTTT. Amino acids: CASSLGQGLTGELFF.

V is TRBV7-9 and J is TRBJ2-5; D might be TRBD2 (6 bases). This CDR3 region has 18 residues. V was cut by 6 bases and J by 1 base, with 24 bases left in between. Germline CDR1 SEHNR, CDR2 FQNEAQ (reference sequence). CDR3 region: CASSPSGLGKGSQETQYF. CDR3 bases: TGTGCCAGCAGTCCGTCGGGACTGGGAAAGGGGAGCCAAGAGACCCAGTACTTC.

This clone was detected once. The chain uses TRBV6-5 and TRBJ1-1, with D perhaps TRBD1 (6 bases). The CDR3 length is 15 residues. V was clipped by 2 bases and J by 1 base, with 11 bases between them. The V gene's germline CDR1 is MNHEY and CDR2 SVGAGI. CDR3 sequence reads: CASSYRSTGNTEAFF. In nucleotides, the CDR3 is TGTGCCAGCAGTTACCGCTCGACAGGGAACACTGAAGCTTTCTTT.

The CDR3 sequence: CASKTDYGYTF. CDR3 nucleotides: TGTGCCAGCAAAACGGACTATGGCTACACCTTC. The V and J genes are TRBV2 and TRBJ1-2; D gene uncertain. V was trimmed by 7 bases and J by 3 bases, leaving 6 bases between them. Germline V CDR1 and CDR2: SNHLY, FYNNEI. The CDR3 is made up of 11 amino acids.

This clone has just a few counts. This chain joins TRBV7-2 and TRBJ2-7; 8 nucleotides align to TRBD1. Trimming cost V 2 bases and J 4 bases; bases outside gene matches: 4. This CDR3 is built from 14 residues. Germline V CDR1 and CDR2: SGHTA, FQGNSA. The CDR3 sequence: CASSLQGAGYEQYF. The CDR3 DNA reads TGTGCCAGCAGCTTACAGGGGGCTGGTTACGAGCAGTACTTC.

The chain has TRBV29-1 and TRBJ2-3; the match to TRBD2 covers 9 bases. Germline lookup yields CDR1 SQVTM and CDR2 ANQGSEA. V shed 4 bases and J 3 bases; nucleotides not matched to a gene: 11. There are 16 residues in the CDR3. The CDR3 bases are TGCAGCGTTGGAGGGGCGGGAGGGGTTGGTACAGATACGCAGTATTTT. This codes for CSVGGAGGVGTDTQYF.

The chain has TRBV11-2 and TRBJ2-7, with 8 bases that match TRBD1. The CDR3 runs 16 residues. V was clipped by 2 bases and J by 2 bases; unmatched bases: 8. Looked up from germline, CDR1 is SGHAT and CDR2 is FQNNGV. The CDR3 DNA reads as TGTGCCAGCAGCTTATACGGACAGGGATCAGCCTACGAGCAGTACTTC. This codes for CASSLYGQGSAYEQYF.

This chain links TRBV7-9 with TRBJ1-1; TRBD1 agrees at 9 bases. Germline values: CDR1 SEHNR, CDR2 FQNEAQ (reference sequence). The CDR3 spans 16 residues. Trimming took 4 bases from V and 6 from J; bases not matched to a gene: 12. The CDR3 protein is CASSSPGTGKIPEAFF. The CDR3 DNA follows: TGTGCCAGCAGCTCCCCCGGGACAGGGAAGATTCCTGAAGCTTTCTTT.

This chain joins TRBV6-5 and TRBJ2-7, with TRBD1 as a possible D gene (5 bases). CDR3 size: 13 residues. V lost 1 base to trimming and J lost 4 bases, with 8 bases between them. The germline gives CDR1 MNHEY, CDR2 SVGAGI. Written as DNA, the CDR3 is TGTGCCAGCAGTTACTGGCAGGGTTACGAGCAGTACTTC. This sequence encodes CASSYWQGYEQYF.

The genes are TRBV5-1 and TRBJ2-5; 7 nucleotides align to TRBD2. Trimming removed 4 bases from V and 4 bases from J; junction bases left unmatched: 7. Per germline, CDR1 SGHRS and CDR2 YFSETQ. The CDR3 runs 14 residues. The CDR3, as DNA: TGCGCCAGCAGCACCGGGAGGAGTGGAGAGACCCAGTACTTC. This encodes CASSTGRSGETQYF.

The chain carries TRBV4-3 and TRBJ2-3, with D perhaps TRBD2 (6 bases). V lost 5 bases to trimming and J lost 3 bases, with 12 bases between them. Germline V gene data show CDR1 as LGHNA and CDR2 as YSLEER. The CDR3 is made up of 14 amino acids. This CDR3 reads CASSSDAGTDTQYF. CDR3 nucleotides: TGCGCCAGCAGCTCGGATGCGGGGACAGATACGCAGTATTTT.

This clone was detected a few times. The rearrangement uses TRBV10-2 and TRBJ1-5; 7 nucleotides align to TRBD1. Unmatched junction bases numbered 2, after V lost 3 bases and J lost 3 bases. CDR3 length: 14 amino acids. Germline CDR1 WSHSY, CDR2 SAAADI. The CDR3 DNA follows: TGCGCCAGCAGTGAACAGGGGAACAATCAGCCCCAGCATTTT. Its translation: CASSEQGNNQPQHF.

The chain recombines TRBV5-1 with TRBJ2-7, with a possible D match to TRBD2 (5 bases). In germline, CDR1 is SGHRS, CDR2 YFSETQ. The CDR3 sequence is 12 residues long. V was pared by 0 bases and J by 9 bases, with 10 bases between. The CDR3 DNA follows: TGCGCCAGCAGCTTGGAGGAGGCTGTGCAGTACTTC. Translation gives CASSLEEAVQYF.

This chain joins TRBV19 and TRBJ2-1; 10 bases fit TRBD2. The CDR3 loop spans 15 amino acids. The junction had 8 bases not matched to a gene; V was cut back by 7 bases and J by 5 bases. Looked up from germline, CDR1 is LNHDA and CDR2 is SQIVND (reference sequence). In DNA, the CDR3 is TGTGCCAGTATTTCACTAGCGGGACTTCACAATGAGCAGTTCTTC. Translation gives CASISLAGLHNEQFF.

V usage is TRBV10-3 and J usage is TRBJ2-7, with TRBD1 as a possible D gene (6 bases). Trimming removed 4 bases at V and 6 bases at J, with 16 bases between. The length of the CDR3 is 14 residues. Germline values: CDR1 ENHRY, CDR2 SYGVKD. CDR3 coding DNA: TGTGCCATCAGTGGAACAGGGATTACGGGCGAGCAGTACTTC. Translated, it gives CAISGTGITGEQYF.

The chain couples TRBV27 to TRBJ2-1; TRBD2 matches 13 bases. The germline V gene has CDR1 MNHEY and CDR2 SMNVEV (reference sequence). J lost 4 bases, V lost 9 bases, and 3 bases had no gene match. This CDR3 region has 14 residues. The DNA for the CDR3 is TGTGCCAGTTCGGGACTAGCGGGGTACAATGAGCAGTTCTTC. Encoded protein: CASSGLAGYNEQFF.